Sequencing of this T cell receptor (beta chain) was carried out in a study of shared clonotypes between healthy human individuals. Overall study: Per-donor plates numbered three CD4 naive, three CD4 memory, two CD8 naive and one CD8 memory.

CDR3 length equals 15 residues. Germline V CDR1 and CDR2: MNHEY, SVGAGI. The V segment lost 5 bases and the J segment 1 base; nucleotides outside the gene matches: 5. Study-level results: Donor scarcity curtailed the genetic and exposure-history diversity represented herein.

Subsets obtained from CD4+ cells comprised CD45RA+ naive and CD45RA-negative memory cells. Turning to this clone: As yet, its antigen is unknown.

Original processing notes: ImmunoSEQ output lacked quality scores and full-length reads, limiting matched filtering. Generated by immunoSEQ multiplex PCR, the TCRdb table keeps only in-frame clones and is missing some. The V and J calls and clone size were taken over from that table, and D and trimming were inferred from the DNA. The sample shows about 1.5 million clones, under 99% of them seen only once. The V and J genes are TRBV6-5 and TRBJ1-3; 7 bases are shared with TRBD1. This receptor was identified in a man aged 25 to 40 in good health. The sequenced sample consisted of naive CD4+ T cells sorted from blood. Regarding subset: CD45RA+ positively selected. The CDR3, as DNA: TGTGCCAGCAGTACCCACAGGGGATCTGGAAACACCATATATTTT. It translates to CASSTHRGSGNTIYF.